The 15 T cell receptor beta chains reported below all come from one sample, sequenced in a study of blood T cell repertoires in COVID-19. Sequencing used immunoSEQ multiplex PCR; TCRdb keeps in-frame clones, though not all of them. The table lists 170,000 or so clones, around nine tenths of them singletons. The sample comprised peripheral blood. All receptors derive from a man in his forties with active or convalescent COVID-19.

The CDR3 nucleotides read TGTGCCAGCAGTCATCGGACAGGGGCAAACACTGAAGCTTTCTTT. It is translated as CASSHRTGANTEAFF. The gene calls are TRBV27 and TRBJ1-1; 9 bases fit TRBD1. The CDR3 is 15 residues long. CDR1 is MNHEY, CDR2 SMNVEV, per germline (reference sequence). The V gene end was trimmed by 5 bases and the J gene end by 2 bases; junction bases not matched to a gene: 6.

The V and J genes are TRBV27 and TRBJ2-7; TRBD2 aligns across 9 bases. Looked up from germline, CDR1 is MNHEY and CDR2 is SMNVEV (reference sequence). After removal of 1 base from V and 6 bases from J, the junction contained 10 bases not matched to a gene. The CDR3 consists of 16 residues. Written as DNA, the CDR3 is TGTGCCAGCAGTTTATTTAGCGGGGGAACGCCTGTCGAGCAGTACTTC. This codes for CASSLFSGGTPVEQYF.

The gene calls are TRBV5-1 and TRBJ1-3; D not resolved. The V end lost 5 bases, the J end lost 0 bases, and 12 bases lay between the germline ends. Per the germline V gene, CDR1 is SGHRS and CDR2 is YFSETQ. The CDR3 sequence is 15 residues long. The CDR3 bases are TGCGCCAGCAGACCCCCGGGATCCTCTGGAAACACCATATATTTT. The encoded protein is CASRPPGSSGNTIYF. Combining the CDR3 with reference TRBV5-1 and TRBJ1-3 gives the whole variable domain KAGVTQTPRYLIKTRGQQVTLSCSPISGHRSVSWYQQTPGQGLQFLFEYFSETQRNKGNFPGRFSGRQFSNSRSEMNVSTLELGDSALYLCASRPPGSSGNTIYFGEGSWLTVV.

The chain carries TRBV7-9 and TRBJ2-3; D gene ambiguous. The CDR3 is 15 residues long. CDR1 and CDR2 from the germline V gene are SEHNR and FQNEAQ (reference sequence). Between the trimmed V and J ends, which lost 4 bases and 0 bases, there was a span of 11 bases. In DNA form, the CDR3 reads TGTGCCAGCAGCTCAATACAGAGTAGCACAGATACGCAGTATTTT. Translated: CASSSIQSSTDTQYF.

The chain is built from TRBV18 and TRBJ1-3; D uncertain. The germline CDR1 and CDR2 sequences are KGHSH and LQKENI. The CDR3 consists of 16 residues. Trimming cost V 5 bases and J 0 bases, with 14 bases left between them. The CDR3 spells CASSTTGLFSGNTIYF. Here the CDR3 DNA reads TGTGCCAGCTCAACGACGGGTCTTTTCTCTGGAAACACCATATATTTT.

The chain uses TRBV30 and TRBJ1-4; D is undetermined. The CDR3 runs to 13 residues. The germline V and J ends were trimmed by 7 bases and 0 bases, with 9 bases remaining between them. Germline assignment: CDR1 GTSNPN and CDR2 SVGIG (reference sequence). The CDR3 nucleotides are TGTGCCTCAAACTTTGCAACTAATGAAAAACTGTTTTTT. Its protein is CASNFATNEKLFF.

This chain links TRBV5-1 with TRBJ2-7; 7 positions match TRBD2. This CDR3 has 15 amino acids. The germline V gene has CDR1 SGHRS and CDR2 YFSETQ. Trimming removed 0 bases from V and 3 bases from J; junction bases left unmatched: 6. The CDR3 is CASSLVERGVYEQYF. In nucleotides, the CDR3 is TGCGCCAGCAGCTTGGTTGAGCGGGGAGTCTACGAGCAGTACTTC.

V usage is TRBV21-1 and J usage is TRBJ1-6; the table gives TRBD1 as D, unverified against the DNA. TRBV21-1 has pseudogene status. CDR3 length equals 14 residues. The CDR3 spells CASSNGTGESPLHF. CDR3 nucleotides: TGTGCCAGCAGCAACGGGACAGGGGAATCACCCCTCCACTTT.

The chain recombines TRBV10-3 with TRBJ2-7; 7 nucleotides agree with TRBD1. V trimming: 10 bases; J trimming: 2 bases; junction bases outside the gene matches: 5. There are 12 residues in the CDR3. Germline values: CDR1 ENHRY, CDR2 SYGVKD. The CDR3 sequence: CATRDRAYEQYF. CDR3 sequence (DNA): TGTGCCACCCGGGACAGAGCCTACGAGCAGTACTTC.

The V gene is TRBV4-1, the J gene TRBJ1-5; 9 nucleotides line up with TRBD1. Trimming took 3 bases from V and 7 from J; bases not matched to a gene: 10. Germline CDR1 and CDR2: MGHRA and YSYEKL. The CDR3 extends over 16 amino acids. The CDR3 loop reads CASSHLPQDRGQPQHF. The CDR3 region has the DNA TGCGCCAGCAGCCACCTCCCCCAGGACAGGGGCCAGCCCCAGCATTTT.

The rearrangement joins TRBV19 to TRBJ1-2; 9 bases agree with TRBD1. Germline CDR1 is LNHDA and CDR2 is SQIVND (reference sequence). The CDR3 spans 15 residues. J was trimmed by 7 bases and V by 5 bases; bases with no gene match: 11. CDR3 sequence: CASSARDRALRGYTF. CDR3 DNA sequence: TGTGCCAGTAGTGCCAGGGACAGGGCTCTGCGTGGCTACACCTTC.

The CDR3 nucleotides read TGTGCCAGCAGCGTCGGGGGCAGGGAGGGTGAAAAACTGTTTTTT. Translation gives CASSVGGREGEKLFF. The chain joins TRBV9 to TRBJ1-4; possibly TRBD1 for D (6 bases). The V end was cut by 2 bases, the J end by 7 bases, with 15 bases between. The germline gives CDR1 SGDLS, CDR2 YYNGEE. The CDR3 spans 15 residues.

V and J are TRBV11-2 and TRBJ2-2; 10 bases are a match to TRBD1. The germline V gene encodes CDR1 SGHAT and CDR2 FQNNGV. This CDR3 comprises 15 residues. Trimming took 3 bases from V and 7 from J; bases not matched to a gene: 5. Here the CDR3 reads CASSFGTGAGGELFF. The CDR3 nucleotides read TGTGCCAGCAGCTTTGGGACAGGGGCGGGCGGGGAGCTGTTTTTT.

The chain couples TRBV6-5 to TRBJ1-6; unclear D gene. Deletions cut 7 bases from V and 10 bases from J, with 17 bases between. Germline values: CDR1 MNHEY, CDR2 SVGAGI. The CDR3 has 14 residues. CDR3 protein: CASTNLPTGSPLHF. The CDR3, as DNA: TGTGCCAGCACTAACCTTCCAACGGGGTCACCCCTCCACTTT.

V and J are TRBV9 and TRBJ2-3; a weak D match, TRBD2 (5 bases). Trimming shortened V by 2 bases and J by 6 bases, and 7 bases separated the two germline ends. CDR3 length equals 12 residues. Per the germline V gene, CDR1 is SGDLS and CDR2 is YYNGEE. CDR3 bases: TGTGCCAGCAGCGTTCCGGGGGATACGCAGTATTTT. It is translated as CASSVPGDTQYF.